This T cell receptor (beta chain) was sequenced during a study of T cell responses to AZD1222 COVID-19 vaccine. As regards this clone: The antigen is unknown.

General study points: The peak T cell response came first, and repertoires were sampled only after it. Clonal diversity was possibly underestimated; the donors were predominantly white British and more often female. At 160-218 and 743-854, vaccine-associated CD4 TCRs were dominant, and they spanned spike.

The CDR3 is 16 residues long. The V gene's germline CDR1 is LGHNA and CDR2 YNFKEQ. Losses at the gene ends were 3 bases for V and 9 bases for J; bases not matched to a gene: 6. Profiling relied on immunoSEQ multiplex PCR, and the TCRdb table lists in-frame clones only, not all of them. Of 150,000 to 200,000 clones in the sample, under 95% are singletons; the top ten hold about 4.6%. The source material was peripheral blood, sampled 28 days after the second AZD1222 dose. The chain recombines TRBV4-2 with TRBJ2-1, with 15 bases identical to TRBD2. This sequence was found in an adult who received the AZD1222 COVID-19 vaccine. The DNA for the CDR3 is TGTGCCAGCAGCCAGTCCCCGGGACTAGCGGGAGGTGAGCAGTTCTTC. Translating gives CASSQSPGLAGGEQFF.